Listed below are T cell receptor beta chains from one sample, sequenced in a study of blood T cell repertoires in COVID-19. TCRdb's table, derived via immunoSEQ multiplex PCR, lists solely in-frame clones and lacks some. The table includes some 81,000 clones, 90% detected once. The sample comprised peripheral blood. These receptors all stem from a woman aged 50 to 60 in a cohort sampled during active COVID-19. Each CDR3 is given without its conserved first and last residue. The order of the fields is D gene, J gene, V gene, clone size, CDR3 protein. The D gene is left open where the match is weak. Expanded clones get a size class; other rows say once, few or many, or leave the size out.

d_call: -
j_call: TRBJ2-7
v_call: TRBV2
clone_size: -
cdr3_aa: ASSERREAVVYEQY

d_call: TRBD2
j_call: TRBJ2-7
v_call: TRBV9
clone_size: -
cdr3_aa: ASSESLAERGEQY

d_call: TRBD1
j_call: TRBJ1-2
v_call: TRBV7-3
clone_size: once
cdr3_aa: ASSPEGTGYGYT

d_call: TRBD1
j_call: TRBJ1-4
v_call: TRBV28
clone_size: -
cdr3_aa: ASSLRQGLGKLF

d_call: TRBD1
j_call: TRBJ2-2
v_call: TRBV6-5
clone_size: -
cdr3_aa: ASSRDRKGELF

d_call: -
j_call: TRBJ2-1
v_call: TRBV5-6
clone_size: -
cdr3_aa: ASSPGTPDNEQF

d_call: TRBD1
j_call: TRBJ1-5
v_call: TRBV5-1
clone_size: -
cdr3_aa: ASSLQGDQPQH

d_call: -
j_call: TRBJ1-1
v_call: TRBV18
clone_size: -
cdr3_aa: ASSPPTVNTEAF

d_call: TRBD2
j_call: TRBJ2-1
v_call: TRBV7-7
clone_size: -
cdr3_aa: ASSLGGGLAYNEQF

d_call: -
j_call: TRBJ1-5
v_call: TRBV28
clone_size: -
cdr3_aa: ASLTGGYQPQH

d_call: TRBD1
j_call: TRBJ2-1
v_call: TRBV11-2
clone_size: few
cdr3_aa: ASSPYTGGYPNEQF

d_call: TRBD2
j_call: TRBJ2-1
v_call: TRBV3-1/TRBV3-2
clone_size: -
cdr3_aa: ASSQDDLAGGNEQF

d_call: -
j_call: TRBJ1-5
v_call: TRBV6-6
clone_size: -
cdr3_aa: ASSYGSRLEDQPQH

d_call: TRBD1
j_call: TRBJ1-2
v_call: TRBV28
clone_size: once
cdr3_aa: ASRTPGQGGYGYT

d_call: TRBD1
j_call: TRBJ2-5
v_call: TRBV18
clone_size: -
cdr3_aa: ASSRDRGETQY

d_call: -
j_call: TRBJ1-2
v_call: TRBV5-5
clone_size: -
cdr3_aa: ASSPDLQRGGYT

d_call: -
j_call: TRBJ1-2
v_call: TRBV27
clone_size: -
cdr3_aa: ASRGGCYGYT